The rows below give T cell receptor beta chains drawn from one sample of a study of metastatic and nonmetastatic thyroid tumors. TCRdb re-called the PCR reads with MiXCR. The sample lists roughly 5,000 clones; 25% to 30% were seen once. The source material was adjacent normal tissue. These receptors were collected from a female donor with papillary thyroid cancer or a benign thyroid nodule (not recorded which). Some clones in this sample may be carry-over from other donors' samples. CDR3s include the opening cysteine and the closing phenylalanine or tryptophan. Each record gives: J gene, D gene, clone size, CDR3 length, V gene, CDR3 DNA, CDR3 protein. The D gene is left open where the match is weak. Not all rows give a size; the values are once, few, many and, for expanded clones, a class.

TRBJ2-7 TRBD1 . 15 TRBV20-1 TGCAGTGCTAGACCCGGACAGGGGGCGACACACGAGCAGTACTTC CSARPGQGATHEQYF
TRBJ2-7 TRBD2 . 15 TRBV20-1 TGCAGTGCTAGAGGGGGTAGCGGGGCCTCCTACGAGCAGTACTTC CSARGGSGASYEQYF
TRBJ2-1 . many 15 TRBV5-4 TGTGCCAGCAGCATCGGACCGACGCCGTACAATGAGCAGTTCTTC CASSIGPTPYNEQFF
TRBJ2-7 TRBD2 . 15 TRBV20-1 TGCAGTGCTAGAGATCGGGGACTAGCGGACTACGAGCAGTACTTC CSARDRGLADYEQYF
TRBJ2-5 . medium-sized 14 TRBV19 TGTGCCAGTAGTCCTCGGACAGTCCAAGAGACCCAGTACTTC CASSPRTVQETQYF
TRBJ2-2 TRBD2 medium-sized 15 TRBV5-1 TGCGCCAGCAGCTTCCTAGCGGGACGAAAAGGGGAGCTGTTTTTT CASSFLAGRKGELFF
TRBJ2-7 . . 15 TRBV7-2 TGTGCCAGCAGCTTAGCGTCCCCGGGAGACTACGAGCAGTACTTC CASSLASPGDYEQYF
TRBJ1-1 . few 20 TRBV5-1 TGCGCCAGCAGCTTATTTCCCGTGGTGAGGGCGGGCGGTGTCGACACTGAAGCTTTCTTT CASSLFPVVRAGGVDTEAFF
TRBJ1-5 . . 14 TRBV7-2 TGTGCCAGCGGCGGGGGACTTTCCAATCAGCCCCAGCATTTT CASGGGLSNQPQHF
TRBJ1-4 TRBD1 medium-sized 13 TRBV20-1 TGCAGTGCTAGGGGGACAGTAAATGAAAAACTGTTTTTT CSARGTVNEKLFF
TRBJ2-7 . . 14 TRBV15 TGTGCCTCCAGCATGGTCGGGCTGTCCTACGAGACGTACTTC CASSMVGLSYETYF
TRBJ2-3 TRBD2 . 17 TRBV19 TGTGCCAGTAGTACACTCCCGGGACTAGGTCATTCAGATACGCAGTATTTT CASSTLPGLGHSDTQYF
TRBJ1-5 TRBD1 few 18 TRBV6-1 TGTGCCAGCAGTGATGACAGGGGGCCGGGGTATAGCAATCAGCCCCAGCATTTT CASSDDRGPGYSNQPQHF